This entry describes one T cell receptor (beta chain). Its antigen remains unknown. This CDR3 contains 13 residues. J was trimmed by 5 bases and V by 2 bases; bases with no gene match: 3. The germline gives CDR1 MDHEN, CDR2 SYDVKM. TCRdb reprocessed the 5' RACE reads with MiXCR, giving one entry per CDR3 protein. The sample records about 130,000 distinct CDR3 sequences, 6% to 8.5% being singletons. This entry comes from a study of CD8 T cells in ankylosing spondylitis. General observations from the study: A TCR beta motif made of under 10 highly homologous variants seemed typical of ankylosing spondylitis blood.

The sample taken for sequencing was blood, either unsorted or a sorted T cell fraction (not recorded which). V usage is TRBV28 and J usage is TRBJ2-7, with 7 bases fitting TRBD1. This sequence was found in a male donor with ankylosing spondylitis or in good health (not recorded which). CDR3 loop: CASSLTGTDEQYF. CDR3 bases: TGTGCCAGCAGTTTAACCGGGACAGACGAGCAGTACTTC. Full variable domain (missing parts from reference TRBV28 and TRBJ2-7): DVKVTQSSRYLVKRTGEKVFLECVQDMDHENMFWYRQDPGLGLRLIYFSYDVKMKEKGDIPEGYSVSREKKERFSLILESASTNQTSMYLCASSLTGTDEQYFGPGTRLTVT.